This T cell receptor (beta chain) is drawn from a study of shared clonotypes between healthy human individuals. In the source study's methods: With immunoSEQ giving junction-only sequences and no quality scores, filtering differed. The table came from immunoSEQ multiplex PCR; TCRdb's copy has only in-frame clones and leaves some out. D and trimming come from the DNA, and the V and J calls and clone size come from that table. The repertoire includes about 2,100,000 clones, roughly 91% of them detected once, and 1.5% to 2% sits in the top ten. The naive CD8 population came from CD45RO-negative cells selected for CCR7, without terminally differentiated effector memory CD45RA+ cells. All donors were healthy HIV-negative adults lacking recent acute infections or vaccinations. Every one of the donors was a Caucasian adult that lived in Nashville, Tennessee. Turning to this clone: The sample holds other DNA sequences that translate to the same CDR3.

J was trimmed by 3 bases and V by 3 bases; bases with no gene match: 5. The CDR3 covers 15 residues. CDR1 and CDR2 from the germline V gene are MNHEY and SMNVEV (reference sequence). Sequenced sample: naive CD8+ T cells from PBMCs. The V gene is TRBV27, the J gene TRBJ2-7; 10 bases are shared with TRBD2. The TCR sequence derives from a man aged 18 to 30 in good health. Some clones in this sample may be carry-over from other donors' samples. CDR3 sequence: CASSLRASGSYEQYF. The CDR3 DNA reads TGTGCCAGCAGTTTGAGGGCTAGCGGGAGCTACGAGCAGTACTTC.